The rows below give T cell receptor beta chains drawn from one sample of a study of response to subunit inactivated influenza vaccine. TCRdb re-called the RT-PCR reads through MiXCR, storing one row per CDR3 protein. The sample consists of 650,000 to 700,000 distinct CDR3 sequences, about a sixth of them appearing once. The sample here was PBMCs from blood, taken 11 to 12 days after vaccination. These receptors were taken from a middle-aged man who received an inactivated influenza vaccine. Both conserved end residues are part of each CDR3. Fields, in order: J gene, clone size, V gene, D gene, CDR3 DNA, CDR3 protein. D genes are given only for firm matches. The size of a clone is reported for some rows only, either as once, few or many, or as a class for expanded clones.

>TRBJ2-2|.|TRBV12-3/TRBV12-4|TRBD2
TGTGCCAGCAGAGGACTAGCGGGGGGAGGCACCGGGGAGCTGTTTTTT
CASRGLAGGGTGELFF
>TRBJ1-1|few|TRBV29-1|.
TGCAGCTTTTTCGGGGGACTGAACACTGAAGCTTTCTTT
CSFFGGLNTEAFF
>TRBJ2-1|few|TRBV6-1|.
TGTGCCAGCAGACGTGGCAGGGGGGGGAATGAGCAGTTCTTC
CASRRGRGGNEQFF
>TRBJ2-7|.|TRBV7-8|.
TGTGCCAGCAGCCCGGGCCTCCGTCCCACCTACGAGCAGTACTTC
CASSPGLRPTYEQYF
>TRBJ1-5|.|TRBV12-3/TRBV12-4|.
TGTGCCAGCAGTTGGTCCCGAGCCTTGGCCCAGCATTTT
CASSWSRALAQHF
>TRBJ2-1|few|TRBV4-2|TRBD2
TGTGCCAGCAGCCAAGGTACTAGCGGGGGGGCCGAGCAGTTCTTC
CASSQGTSGGAEQFF
>TRBJ2-3|many|TRBV10-3|.
TGTGCCATCACGGCGGGAACGACCACAGATACGCAGTATTTT
CAITAGTTTDTQYF
>TRBJ1-2|.|TRBV29-1|.
TGCAGCGTTGAATGCACAGGGCAAGGCGTCTATGGCTACACCTTC
CSVECTGQGVYGYTF
>TRBJ2-1|.|TRBV10-3|TRBD2
TGTGCCACAGGACCTAGCGGCACATCACATGAGCAGTTCTTC
CATGPSGTSHEQFF
>TRBJ2-1|few|TRBV10-3|.
TGTGCCATCAGTGAGTCCTGGAATGAGCAGTTCTTC
CAISESWNEQFF
>TRBJ2-1|few|TRBV5-1|.
TGCGCCAGCAGCTTAGGGAACGGCTACAATGAGCAGTTCTTC
CASSLGNGYNEQFF
>TRBJ1-5|.|TRBV7-8|TRBD1
TGTGCCAGCAGCTTAGAGACAGGGCTGGGCAATCAGCCCCAGCATTTT
CASSLETGLGNQPQHF
>TRBJ1-2|few|TRBV4-1|.
TGCGCCAGCAGCCAAGGGGCGGGCTCCTATGGCTACACCTTC
CASSQGAGSYGYTF